The clone carrying this TCR beta chain showed up just a few times. PCR primers comprised 60 Vbeta and 13 Jbeta primers. Profiled with immunoSEQ multiplex PCR; TCRdb holds only in-frame clones, not every one. The table has some 200,000 clones, about 13% seen once. V lost 3 bases to trimming and J lost 4 bases, with 16 bases between them. Germline V gives CDR1 SGHNT, CDR2 YYREEE (reference sequence). The CDR3 extends over 16 amino acids. The data were obtained in a study of cytomegalovirus exposure and HLA in healthy donors. Material for sequencing was PBMCs. The TCR originated in a man aged 50-59 years in good health and CMV-seropositive. The chain joins TRBV5-4 to TRBJ2-2, with a tentative D call TRBD1 (5 bases). The CDR3 coding sequence is TGTGCCAGCAGCTCCCGTGGGGCGAGGAGCACCGGGGAGCTGTTTTTT. Encoded protein: CASSSRGARSTGELFF.